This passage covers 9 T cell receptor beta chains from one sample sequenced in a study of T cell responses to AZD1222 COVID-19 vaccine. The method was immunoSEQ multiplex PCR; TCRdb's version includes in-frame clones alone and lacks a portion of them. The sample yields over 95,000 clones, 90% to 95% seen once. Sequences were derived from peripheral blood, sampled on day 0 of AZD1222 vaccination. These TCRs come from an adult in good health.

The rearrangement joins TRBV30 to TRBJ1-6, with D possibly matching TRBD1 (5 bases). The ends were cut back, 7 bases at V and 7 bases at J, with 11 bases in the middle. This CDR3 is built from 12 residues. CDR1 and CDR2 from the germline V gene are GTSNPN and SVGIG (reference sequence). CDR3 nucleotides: TGTGCCTTCTCCAGGGTGAATTCACCCCTCCACTTT. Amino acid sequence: CAFSRVNSPLHF.

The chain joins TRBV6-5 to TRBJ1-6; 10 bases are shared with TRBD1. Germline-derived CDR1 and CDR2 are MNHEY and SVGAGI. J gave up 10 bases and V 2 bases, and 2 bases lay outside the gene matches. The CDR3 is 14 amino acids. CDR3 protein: CASSYRDRGSPLHF. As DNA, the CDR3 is TGTGCCAGCAGTTACAGGGACAGGGGATCACCCCTCCACTTT.

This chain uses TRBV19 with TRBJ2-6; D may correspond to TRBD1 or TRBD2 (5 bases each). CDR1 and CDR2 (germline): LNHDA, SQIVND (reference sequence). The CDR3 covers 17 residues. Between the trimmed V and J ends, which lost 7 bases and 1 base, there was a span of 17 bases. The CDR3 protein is CASTRDAPPSGANVLTF. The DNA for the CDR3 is TGTGCCAGTACCCGGGACGCCCCTCCTTCTGGGGCCAACGTCCTGACTTTC.

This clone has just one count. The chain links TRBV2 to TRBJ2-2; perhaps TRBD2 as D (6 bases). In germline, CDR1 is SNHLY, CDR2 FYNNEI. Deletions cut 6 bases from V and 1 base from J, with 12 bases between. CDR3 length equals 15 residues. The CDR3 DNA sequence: TGTGCCAGCAGCCTCGCGGGGAAGAACACCGGGGAGCTGTTTTTT. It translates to CASSLAGKNTGELFF.

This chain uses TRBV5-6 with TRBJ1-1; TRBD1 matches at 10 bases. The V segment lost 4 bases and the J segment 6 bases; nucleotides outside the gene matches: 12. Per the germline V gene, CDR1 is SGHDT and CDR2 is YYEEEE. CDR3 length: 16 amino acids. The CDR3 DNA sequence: TGTGCCAGCAGCCAACGGACAGGGGGATTTTTTTCTGAAGCTTTCTTT. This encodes CASSQRTGGFFSEAFF.

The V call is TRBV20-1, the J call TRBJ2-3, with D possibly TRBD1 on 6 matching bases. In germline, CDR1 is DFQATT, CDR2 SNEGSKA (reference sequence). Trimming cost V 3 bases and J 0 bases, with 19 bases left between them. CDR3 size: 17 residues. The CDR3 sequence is CSASVPLGGGSTDTQYF. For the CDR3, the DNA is TGCAGTGCTAGTGTCCCTCTTGGGGGCGGAAGCACAGATACGCAGTATTTT.

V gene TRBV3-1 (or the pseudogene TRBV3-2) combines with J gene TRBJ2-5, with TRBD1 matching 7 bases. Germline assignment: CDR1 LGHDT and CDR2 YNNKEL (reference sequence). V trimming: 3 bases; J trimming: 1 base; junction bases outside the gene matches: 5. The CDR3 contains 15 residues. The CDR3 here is CASSHRRQGQETQYF. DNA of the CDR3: TGTGCCAGCAGCCACCGCCGACAGGGCCAAGAGACCCAGTACTTC.

DNA of the CDR3: TGTGCCAGCAGCTTAGGGCGGGGTGTCGCTGAAGCTTTCTTT. It specifies CASSLGRGVAEAFF. The rearrangement links TRBV7-8 to TRBJ1-1, with D uncertain. CDR1 is SGHVS, CDR2 FQNEAQ, per germline. With 1 base removed from V and 6 bases from J, the gap between germline ends came to 12 bases. The CDR3 has 14 residues.

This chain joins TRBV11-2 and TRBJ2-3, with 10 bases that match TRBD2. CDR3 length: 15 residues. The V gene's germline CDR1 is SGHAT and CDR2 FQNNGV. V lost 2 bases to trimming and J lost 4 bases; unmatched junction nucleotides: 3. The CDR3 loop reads CASSLLAGGSDTQYF. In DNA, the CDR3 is TGTGCCAGCAGCTTATTAGCGGGGGGATCAGATACGCAGTATTTT.